This T cell receptor (beta chain) was retrieved from a study of a mutant IDH1 vaccine in newly diagnosed glioma. Study overall: Radiotherapy alone preceded vaccination by 4-6 weeks; alternatively, vaccination started with temozolomide cycles. Mean patient age was around 40 years; around 60% were male and 37.5% female.

Comment on this clone: Its antigen is unidentified.

This sample's time point: week 11, during vaccination. Vaccine doses each comprised 300 ug of mutant IDH1 20-mer peptide, with topical imiquimod. Notes on the study in general: Patients showed vaccine-induced immune responses at a rate of approximately 95%.

The protocol was immunoSEQ multiplex PCR, while the TCRdb copy is restricted to in-frame clones and leaves out a portion. The table shows roughly 120,000 clones, with roughly 78% occurring only once. After removal of 5 bases from V and 4 bases from J, the junction contained 7 bases not matched to a gene. The CDR3 contains 14 residues. Germline V CDR1 and CDR2: MDHEN, SYDVKM. The material was PBMCs, obtained from a glioma patient whose treatment included an IDH1 peptide vaccine. The chain has TRBV28 and TRBJ1-1; 7 nucleotides match TRBD1. This receptor was obtained from a man aged 40-55 years with glioma. The CDR3 region is CASSRQGGGTEAFF. The DNA for the CDR3 is TGTGCCAGCAGTCGGCAGGGGGGCGGCACTGAAGCTTTCTTT.